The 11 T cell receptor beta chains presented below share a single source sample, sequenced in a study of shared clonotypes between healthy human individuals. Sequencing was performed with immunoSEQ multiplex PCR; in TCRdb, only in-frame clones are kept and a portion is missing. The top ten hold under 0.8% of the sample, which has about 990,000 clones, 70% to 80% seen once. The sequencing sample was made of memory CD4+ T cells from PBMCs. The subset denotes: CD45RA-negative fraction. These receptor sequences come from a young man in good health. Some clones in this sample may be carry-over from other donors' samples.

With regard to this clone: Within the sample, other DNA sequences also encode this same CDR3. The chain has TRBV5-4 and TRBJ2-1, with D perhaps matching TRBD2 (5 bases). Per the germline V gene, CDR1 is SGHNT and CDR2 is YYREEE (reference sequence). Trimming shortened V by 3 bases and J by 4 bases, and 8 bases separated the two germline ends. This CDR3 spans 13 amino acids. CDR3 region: CASSWTGYNEQFF. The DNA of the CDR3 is TGTGCCAGCAGCTGGACTGGGTACAATGAGCAGTTCTTC.

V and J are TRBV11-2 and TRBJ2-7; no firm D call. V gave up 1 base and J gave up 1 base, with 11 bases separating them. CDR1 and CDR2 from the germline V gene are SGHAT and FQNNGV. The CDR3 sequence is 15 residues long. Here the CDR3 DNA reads TGTGCCAGCAGCTTAGCCCACACAAGATCCTACGAGCAGTACTTC. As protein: CASSLAHTRSYEQYF.

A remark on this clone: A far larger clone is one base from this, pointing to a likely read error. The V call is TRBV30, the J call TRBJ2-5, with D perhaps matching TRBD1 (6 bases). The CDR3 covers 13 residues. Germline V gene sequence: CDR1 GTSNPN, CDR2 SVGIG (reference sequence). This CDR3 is CAWGRGQQETRYF. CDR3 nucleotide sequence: TGTGCCTGGGGAAGGGGACAACAAGAGACCCGGTACTTC.

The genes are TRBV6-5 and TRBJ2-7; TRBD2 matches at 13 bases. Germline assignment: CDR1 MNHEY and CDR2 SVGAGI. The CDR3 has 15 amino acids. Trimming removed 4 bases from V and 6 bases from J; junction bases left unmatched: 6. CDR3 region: CASSSPRTSGSEQYF. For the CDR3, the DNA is TGTGCCAGCAGTTCGCCCCGGACTAGCGGGAGCGAGCAGTACTTC.

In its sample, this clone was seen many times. The DNA of the CDR3 is TGTGCCAGCAGCCGGACCGGGACTAGCGGGAGGTCGAACAATGAGCAGTTCTTC. It yields the protein CASSRTGTSGRSNNEQFF. The V gene is TRBV7-3, the J gene TRBJ2-1; 15 bases fit TRBD2. CDR1 is SGHTA and CDR2 is FQGTGA in the germline V gene. V trimming: 5 bases; J trimming: 5 bases; junction bases outside the gene matches: 10. The CDR3 sequence is 18 residues long.

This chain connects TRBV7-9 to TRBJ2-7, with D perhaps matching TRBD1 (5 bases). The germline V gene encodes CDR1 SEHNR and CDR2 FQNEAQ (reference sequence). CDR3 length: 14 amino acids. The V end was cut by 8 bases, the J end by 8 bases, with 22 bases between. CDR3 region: CASSLGQGTKKQYF. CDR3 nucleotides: TGTGCCAGCTCCCTGGGCCAGGGCACTAAGAAGCAGTACTTC.

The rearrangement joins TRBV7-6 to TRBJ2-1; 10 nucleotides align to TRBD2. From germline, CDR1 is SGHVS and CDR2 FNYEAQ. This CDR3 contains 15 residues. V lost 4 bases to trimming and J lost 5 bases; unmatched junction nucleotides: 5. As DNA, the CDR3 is TGTGCCAGCAGCTGGAGGACTAGCGGTGACAATGAGCAGTTCTTC. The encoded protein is CASSWRTSGDNEQFF.

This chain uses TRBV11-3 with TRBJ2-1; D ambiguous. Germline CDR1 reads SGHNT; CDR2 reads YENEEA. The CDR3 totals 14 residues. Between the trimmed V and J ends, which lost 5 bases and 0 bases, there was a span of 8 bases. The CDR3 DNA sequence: TGTGCCAGCAGCCCTAGGGACTCCTACAATGAGCAGTTCTTC. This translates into CASSPRDSYNEQFF.

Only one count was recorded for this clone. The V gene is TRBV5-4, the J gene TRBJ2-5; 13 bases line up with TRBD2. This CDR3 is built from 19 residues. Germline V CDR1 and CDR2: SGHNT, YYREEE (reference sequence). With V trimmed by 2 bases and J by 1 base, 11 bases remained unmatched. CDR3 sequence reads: CASSLGGTTSGRTQETQYF. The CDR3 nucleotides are TGTGCCAGCAGCTTAGGAGGAACGACTAGCGGGAGGACCCAAGAGACCCAGTACTTC. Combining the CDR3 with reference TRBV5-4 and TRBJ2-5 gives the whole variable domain ETGVTQSPTHLIKTRGQQVTLRCSSQSGHNTVSWYQQALGQGPQFIFQYYREEENGRGNFPPRFSGLQFPNYSSELNVNALELDDSALYLCASSLGGTTSGRTQETQYFGPGTRLLVL.

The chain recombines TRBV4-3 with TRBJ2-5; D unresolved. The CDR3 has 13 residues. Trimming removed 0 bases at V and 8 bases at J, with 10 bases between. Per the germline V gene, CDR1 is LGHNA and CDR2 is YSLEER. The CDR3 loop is CASSQDVSGTQYF. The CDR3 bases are TGCGCCAGCAGCCAAGATGTGTCGGGCACCCAGTACTTC.

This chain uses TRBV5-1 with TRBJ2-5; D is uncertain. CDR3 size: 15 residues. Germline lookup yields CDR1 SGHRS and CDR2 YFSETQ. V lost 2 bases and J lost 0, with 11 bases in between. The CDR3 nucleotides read TGCGCCAGCAGCTTCGGACGCGGTAACCAAGAGACCCAGTACTTC. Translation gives CASSFGRGNQETQYF. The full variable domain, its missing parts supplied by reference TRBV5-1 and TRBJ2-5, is KAGVTQTPRYLIKTRGQQVTLSCSPISGHRSVSWYQQTPGQGLQFLFEYFSETQRNKGNFPGRFSGRQFSNSRSEMNVSTLELGDSALYLCASSFGRGNQETQYFGPGTRLLVL.